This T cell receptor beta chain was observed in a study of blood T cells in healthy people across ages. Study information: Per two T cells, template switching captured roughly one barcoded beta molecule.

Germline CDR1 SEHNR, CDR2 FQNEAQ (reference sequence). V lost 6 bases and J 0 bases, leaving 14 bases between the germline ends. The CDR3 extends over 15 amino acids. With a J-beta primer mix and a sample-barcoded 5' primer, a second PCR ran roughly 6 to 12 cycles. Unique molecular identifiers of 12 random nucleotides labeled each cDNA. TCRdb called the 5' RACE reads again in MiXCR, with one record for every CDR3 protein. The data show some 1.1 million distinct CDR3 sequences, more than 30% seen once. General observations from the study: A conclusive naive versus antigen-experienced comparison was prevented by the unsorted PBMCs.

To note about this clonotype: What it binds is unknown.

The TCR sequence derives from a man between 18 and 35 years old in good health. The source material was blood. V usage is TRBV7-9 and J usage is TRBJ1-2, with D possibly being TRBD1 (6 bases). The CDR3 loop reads CASSGPRGANYGYTF. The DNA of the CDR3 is TGTGCCAGCAGTGGTCCCAGGGGAGCTAACTATGGCTACACCTTC.